Below, one T cell receptor beta chain is given with its context. Its antigen is unknown. This sample stems from a study of human T cells and chemical hapten exposure. Overall study: Small pooled library volume differences chiefly drove per-sample TCR yield variation.

This CDR3 is 11 amino acids long. Trimming pared 3 bases from V and 4 bases from J, leaving 1 base between. Germline V CDR1 and CDR2: SQVTM, ANQGSEA. For the library, individual cDNA molecules each received unique molecular identifiers. TCRdb recomputed calls from the RACE reads with MiXCR, one row per CDR3 protein. The table has 95,000 to 150,000 distinct CDR3 sequences, about 11% seen once. The sample's time point: patch test 3, about 24 weeks after DPC sensitization. Treatment of the sample: therapeutic diphenylcyclopropenone sensitization with weekly scalp DPC. Overall study findings and caveats: No shift was seen in TCRs above 1 in 1000 frequency with DPC sensitization.

The receptor was isolated from a woman in her 50s with alopecia areata. Some clones in this sample may be carry-over from other donors' samples. The sequencing here drew on whole blood, taken in connection with sensitization to the hapten diphenylcyclopropenone (DPC). J is TRBJ2-6 and V is TRBV29-1; no clear D gene. The CDR3 sequence is CSVEGANVLTF. CDR3 DNA: TGCAGCGTTGAGGGGGCCAACGTCCTGACTTTC.